This is a list of T cell receptor beta chains from one sample in a study of T-cell memory formation after mild COVID-19. TCRdb re-called the 5' RACE reads with MiXCR, one entry per CDR3 protein. The table lists about 100,000 distinct CDR3 sequences, over 15% of them singletons. What was sequenced was PBMCs or a T cell subset sorted from them (not recorded which). The source is a man younger than 35 who had mild COVID-19 (a few samples of this study predate the infection). Cell type and time point are not known. The CDR3 runs from the conserved cysteine through the conserved F or W. D genes are given only for firm matches. Size is stated for part of the rows, as once, few or many counts, or as a class when the clone is expanded.

TRBJ1-5	TRBD1	TRBV7-2	-	14	TGTGCCAGCAGCTTAGTACAGGGGTGGGAGCCCCAGCATTTT	CASSLVQGWEPQHF
TRBJ2-4	TRBD2	TRBV6-2/TRBV6-3	-	15	TGTGCCAGCAGTCACTCTAGCGGGGGTTTAAACATTCAGTACTTC	CASSHSSGGLNIQYF
TRBJ2-5	TRBD2	TRBV28	once	15	TGTGCCAGCAGCGACGCCCTAGCGGGGTCTGAGACCCAGTACTTC	CASSDALAGSETQYF
TRBJ1-5	-	TRBV12-3/TRBV12-4	many	14	TGTGCCAGCAGCCTGCAGGGAATTGAACAGCCCCAGCATTTT	CASSLQGIEQPQHF
TRBJ1-2	TRBD1	TRBV7-2	few	14	TGTGCCAGCAGTCCGGGGACAGGGGGACGAGGCTACACCTTC	CASSPGTGGRGYTF
TRBJ2-3	-	TRBV3-1	-	13	TGTGCCAGCAGCCAGCAATGGGCAGATACGCAGTATTTT	CASSQQWADTQYF
TRBJ1-3	-	TRBV18	-	15	TGTGCCAGCTCACCAGGGCAGACGTCCGGAAACACCATATATTTT	CASSPGQTSGNTIYF
TRBJ2-7	-	TRBV25-1	few	11	TGTGCCAGCAGTGCGTTCGACGAGCAGTACTTC	CASSAFDEQYF
TRBJ1-1	-	TRBV6-5	-	14	TGTGCCAGCACCCCGACAGGACCGGCAGCTGAAGCTTTCTTT	CASTPTGPAAEAFF
TRBJ1-1	-	TRBV7-2	few	14	TGTGCCAGCAGCTTACGGGGACCCCCGAGTGCAGCTTTCTTT	CASSLRGPPSAAFF
TRBJ2-5	-	TRBV4-1	few	18	TGCGCCAGCAGCCAAGAGAGTTTATCGGGAACCACCGGGGAGACCCAGTACTTC	CASSQESLSGTTGETQYF
TRBJ2-3	-	TRBV7-2	few	17	TGTGCCAGCAGCTTAGGAGGGCCCGGGGTTAGAACAGATACGCAGTATTTT	CASSLGGPGVRTDTQYF
TRBJ1-5	-	TRBV29-1	-	12	TGCAGCGTTGGACGGGGAAATCAGCCCCAGCATTTT	CSVGRGNQPQHF
TRBJ1-1	-	TRBV10-3	-	16	TGTGCCACCAATTCCCGGGTCGAACCCATATCCGCTGAAGCTTTCTTT	CATNSRVEPISAEAFF
TRBJ1-2	-	TRBV28	few	13	TGTGCCAGCAGGGTGACAGAGTCCTATGGCTACACCTTC	CASRVTESYGYTF
TRBJ2-3	-	TRBV7-2	many	12	TGTGCCAGCAGTTTCGGGACAGATACGCAGTATTTT	CASSFGTDTQYF
TRBJ1-3	TRBD1	TRBV12-3/TRBV12-4	many	14	TGTGCCAGCACTTTACAGGGGGCTGGAAACACCATATATTTT	CASTLQGAGNTIYF
TRBJ1-1	-	TRBV7-9	-	12	TGTGCCAGCAGCACCGACAGGTTGCGGGCTTTCTTT	CASSTDRLRAFF
TRBJ1-4	TRBD1	TRBV5-1	-	14	TGCGCCAGCAGCTCACAGGGGACTAATGAAAAACTGTTTTTT	CASSSQGTNEKLFF
TRBJ2-3	-	TRBV18	few	17	TGTGCCAGCTCACCACCGGAGGGGCAGCCCTCAATAGATACGCAGTATTTT	CASSPPEGQPSIDTQYF
TRBJ1-1	TRBD1	TRBV7-2	-	14	TGTGCCAGCAGCTTACAGGGGGCTAGGACTGAAGCTTTCTTT	CASSLQGARTEAFF
TRBJ1-2	-	TRBV25-1	-	13	TGTGCCAGCAGTGAATATAATCGATATGGCTACACCTTC	CASSEYNRYGYTF
TRBJ2-5	TRBD2	TRBV20-1	-	13	TGCAGTGCTAGTTTAGCGGGGGCGAAGACCCAGTACTTC	CSASLAGAKTQYF
TRBJ2-3	TRBD2	TRBV7-9	many	14	TGTGCCAGCAGCCCCGGACTAGAGGGAGATACGCAGTATTTT	CASSPGLEGDTQYF
TRBJ2-3	-	TRBV18	-	16	TGTGCCAGCTCTCTACTTTCCCACGGGGGCACAGATACGCAGTATTTT	CASSLLSHGGTDTQYF
TRBJ2-3	TRBD1	TRBV5-4	-	15	TGTGCCAGCAGTCGCGGACAGGCGAGCACAGATACGCAGTATTTT	CASSRGQASTDTQYF
TRBJ2-5	TRBD2	TRBV19	-	15	TGTGCCAGTAGCAGGACTAGCATTGAATTAGAGACCCAGTACTTC	CASSRTSIELETQYF
TRBJ1-1	-	TRBV18	many	13	TGTGCCAGCTCATCCCAGGCCAACACTGAAGCTTTCTTT	CASSSQANTEAFF
TRBJ1-1	-	TRBV4-1	-	16	TGCGCCAGCAGCCAACCCACGGGCGGGAGGGTCACTGAAGCTTTCTTT	CASSQPTGGRVTEAFF
TRBJ2-3	TRBD2	TRBV6-2/TRBV6-3	once	16	TGTGCCAGCAGTCCGACGACTAGCGGGGGTACAGATACGCAGTATTTT	CASSPTTSGGTDTQYF
TRBJ2-2	-	TRBV6-5	few	15	TGTGCCAGCAGTTACTCGGGAACTTACACCGGGGAGCTGTTTTTT	CASSYSGTYTGELFF
TRBJ2-5	TRBD2	TRBV7-6	-	18	TGTGCCAGCAGCTTCGGAGCGGGGCTAGCGGGGGTCGGAGAGACCCAGTACTTC	CASSFGAGLAGVGETQYF
TRBJ2-5	-	TRBV5-1	-	14	TGCGCCAGCAGGCTGCTCGGGACCCAAGAGACCCAGTACTTC	CASRLLGTQETQYF
TRBJ2-6	-	TRBV12-3/TRBV12-4	-	16	TGTGCCAGCAGTTTAAGTGGGGGGCATGGGGCCAACGTCCTGACTTTC	CASSLSGGHGANVLTF
TRBJ1-4	TRBD1	TRBV4-1	-	15	TGCGCCAGCAGCCAGATCCGGGACAGGGGAGAAAAACTGTTTTTT	CASSQIRDRGEKLFF
TRBJ2-3	TRBD2	TRBV5-1	many	17	TGCGCCAGCAGCTTGGGGCTAGCGGGAGTTGGCACAGATACGCAGTATTTT	CASSLGLAGVGTDTQYF